This T cell receptor beta chain stems from a study of cytomegalovirus exposure and HLA in healthy donors. Study at large: A prior study identified approximately 120 million unique TCR beta sequences from about 179 million T cells.

This CDR3 contains 15 residues. The germline gives CDR1 SGHRS, CDR2 YFSETQ. The J segment lost 2 bases and the V segment lost 0 bases, leaving 3 bases of the junction unmatched. With 60 Vbeta and 13 Jbeta primers, the PCR was carried out. TCRdb's table, derived via immunoSEQ multiplex PCR, lists solely in-frame clones and lacks some. In the table there are around 150,000 clones, approximately 68% of which are singletons. The clonotype was recovered from a man in his forties in good health and CMV-seronegative. The chain couples TRBV5-1 to TRBJ2-3; 7 nucleotides line up with TRBD2. The sequencing sample was made of PBMCs. The CDR3 nucleotides are TGCGCCAGCAGCTTGGTTCGGGGGGACACAGATACGCAGTATTTT. It encodes CASSLVRGDTDTQYF. Supplemented by reference TRBV5-1 and TRBJ2-3, the full variable domain reads KAGVTQTPRYLIKTRGQQVTLSCSPISGHRSVSWYQQTPGQGLQFLFEYFSETQRNKGNFPGRFSGRQFSNSRSEMNVSTLELGDSALYLCASSLVRGDTDTQYFGPGTRLTVL.